These 22 T cell receptor beta chains came from one sample sequenced in a study of spatial heterogeneity in lung cancer. TCRdb independently ran MiXCR on the 5' RACE reads; one entry per CDR3 protein. This sample has some 37,000 distinct CDR3 sequences, with roughly 8% found just once. Described time point: sample taken at primary tumor resection. Whole RNA came from tumor, nontumor lung or frozen PBMC and was sequenced without being sorted. Sample: PBMCs, taken at surgery. Source of these receptors: a male donor with early-stage non-small cell lung cancer.

In its sample, this clonotype was seen many times. V usage is TRBV6-1 and J usage is TRBJ2-7, with D possibly matching TRBD1 (6 bases). Germline CDR1 MNHNS, CDR2 SASEGT. Trimming removed 6 bases at V and 0 bases at J, with 6 bases between. CDR3 length: 12 residues. The CDR3 region has the DNA TGTGCCAGCAGGGGGGCCTCCTACGAGCAGTACGTC. Translation: CASRGASYEQYV.

The chain links TRBV6-1 to TRBJ2-3; 10 nucleotides match TRBD2. From germline, CDR1 is MNHNS and CDR2 SASEGT. V dropped 6 bases and J dropped 1; count of bases not matched to a gene: 4. The CDR3 extends over 15 amino acids. CDR3 loop: CASRDGTSGTDTQYF. DNA of the CDR3: TGTGCCAGCAGAGACGGGACTAGCGGCACAGATACGCAGTATTTT.

This clonotype has a count of ten or more. The CDR3 region is CASSGPQGGLIYNEQFF. The CDR3 DNA is TGTGCCAGCAGCGGCCCTCAGGGGGGCCTGATCTACAATGAGCAGTTCTTC. V gene TRBV7-6 combines with J gene TRBJ2-1; D is perhaps TRBD1 (7 bases). Trimming removed 5 bases at V and 3 bases at J, with 20 bases between. The CDR3 runs 17 residues. From germline, CDR1 is SGHVS and CDR2 FNYEAQ. Full variable domain (rest looked up from reference TRBV7-6 and TRBJ2-1): GAGVSQSPRYKVTKRGQDVALRCDPISGHVSLYWYRQALGQGPEFLTYFNYEAQQDKSGLPNDRFSAERPEGSISTLTIQRTEQRDSAMYRCASSGPQGGLIYNEQFFGPGTRLTVL.

In this sample, this clonotype turned up a few times. The gene calls are TRBV7-2 and TRBJ1-6, with 7 bases aligning to TRBD1. J was trimmed by 10 bases and V by 2 bases; bases with no gene match: 8. The CDR3 totals 15 residues. Germline CDR1 reads SGHTA; CDR2 reads FQGNSA. This CDR3 reads CASSLNQGGFSPLHF. The CDR3 DNA sequence: TGTGCCAGCAGCTTAAATCAAGGGGGCTTCTCACCCCTCCACTTT.

This clonotype was detected ten times or more. The chain uses TRBV12-2 and TRBJ1-5. TRBV12-2 is termed a pseudogene. There are 15 residues in the CDR3. In DNA form, the CDR3 reads TGTGCAAGTCGCTTTAGCGACTTTAGCAATCAGCCCCAGCATTTT. It codes for CASRFSDFSNQPQHF.

This clonotype was recorded a few times. The V call is TRBV6-1, the J call TRBJ2-5, with 8 nucleotides matching TRBD1. CDR3 length: 13 amino acids. CDR1 is MNHNS, CDR2 SASEGT, per germline. V lost 6 bases and J lost 2; bases outside the gene matches: 2. The CDR3 loop reads CASRNRGQETQYF. The DNA for the CDR3 is TGTGCCAGCAGAAACAGGGGGCAAGAGACCCAGTACTTC.

In this sample, this clonotype turned up many times. The rearrangement joins TRBV3-1 to TRBJ1-5, with D hard to call. This CDR3 is built from 14 residues. CDR1 and CDR2 (germline): LGHDT, YNNKEL (reference sequence). The V gene lost 0 bases and the J gene lost 7 bases, with 10 bases spanning the gap. CDR3 loop: CASSQDGVGQPQHF. DNA of the CDR3: TGTGCCAGCAGCCAAGATGGGGTAGGACAGCCCCAGCATTTT.

This clonotype was observed many times. This chain connects TRBV18 to TRBJ2-5; no reliable D call. Trimming pared 5 bases from V and 1 base from J, leaving 14 bases between. Germline CDR1 reads KGHSH; CDR2 reads LQKENI. This CDR3 spans 15 amino acids. The DNA of the CDR3 is TGTGCCAGCTCAGCAAGTCACGAAGTCCAAGAGACCCAGTACTTC. It codes for CASSASHEVQETQYF.

The V gene is TRBV29-1, the J gene TRBJ2-5; D ambiguous. The germline V gene has CDR1 SQVTM and CDR2 ANQGSEA. CDR3 length: 16 amino acids. V was shortened by 7 bases and J by 1 base, with 22 bases between the two germline ends. This chain's CDR3 is CSAVGKGSTIQETQYF. The DNA of the CDR3 is TGCAGCGCCGTCGGAAAGGGCAGCACTATCCAAGAGACCCAGTACTTC.

This clonotype was seen many times. This chain joins TRBV21-1 and TRBJ2-3; the table's D call of TRBD2 was not tested on the DNA. TRBV21-1 corresponds to a pseudogene. The CDR3 length is 16 residues. The DNA of the CDR3 is TGTGCCAGCAGCGCGAGGACTAGCGGGAACACAGATACGCAGTATTTT. Its protein product is CASSARTSGNTDTQYF.

This clonotype was seen ten or more times. V is TRBV7-2 and J is TRBJ2-3; possible D gene TRBD1, 6 bases. The germline gives CDR1 SGHTA, CDR2 FQGNSA. V shed 7 bases and J shed 2 bases, with 16 bases lying between them. This CDR3 is 15 amino acids long. The CDR3 sequence is CASTLRGFDTDTQYF. The DNA for the CDR3 is TGTGCCAGCACCCTAAGGGGGTTTGACACAGATACGCAGTATTTT.

In this sample, this clonotype turned up many times. The rearrangement uses TRBV6-5 and TRBJ1-1; D unresolved. V lost 3 bases and J lost 12, with 20 bases in between. CDR3 size: 14 residues. Germline V gives CDR1 MNHEY, CDR2 SVGAGI. DNA for the CDR3: TGTGCCAGCAGTTATGGCAGGACGTCAGGCTGGACTTTCTTT. Translation gives CASSYGRTSGWTFF.

The rearrangement uses TRBV29-1 and TRBJ1-6; D call uncertain. CDR1 and CDR2 from the germline V gene are SQVTM and ANQGSEA. The CDR3 runs to 12 residues. V was cut by 7 bases and J by 7 bases, with 11 bases left in between. In DNA, the CDR3 is TGCAGCGGTCCCTCTCTGAATTCACCCCTCCACTTT. Its translation is CSGPSLNSPLHF.

This clonotype was seen a few times. J is TRBJ1-6 and V is TRBV18; 7 bases are a match to TRBD1. The germline gives CDR1 KGHSH, CDR2 LQKENI. The CDR3 has 15 amino acids. J gave up 5 bases and V 1 base, and 2 bases lay outside the gene matches. The CDR3 DNA follows: TGTGCCAGCTCACCACAACAGGGGAATAATTCACCCCTCCACTTT. Amino acids: CASSPQQGNNSPLHF.

This clonotype was observed many times. V is TRBV7-2 and J is TRBJ1-5; no definite D call. V lost 1 base and J 5 bases, leaving 3 bases between the germline ends. CDR1 and CDR2 (germline): SGHTA, FQGNSA. The CDR3 totals 12 residues. CDR3 region: CASSLGDQPQHF. The CDR3 DNA follows: TGTGCCAGCAGCTTAGGAGATCAGCCCCAGCATTTT.

This clonotype appeared many times. The V gene is TRBV7-9, the J gene TRBJ2-5; no clear D gene. This CDR3 spans 15 amino acids. Per germline, CDR1 SEHNR and CDR2 FQNEAQ (reference sequence). The germline V and J ends were trimmed by 1 base and 1 base, with 10 bases remaining between them. As DNA, the CDR3 is TGTGCCAGCAGCTTAGGTTCGCTTTCCCAAGAGACCCAGTACTTC. Its translation is CASSLGSLSQETQYF.

This clonotype was seen ten or more times. The J gene is TRBJ1-5, the V gene TRBV6-1; TRBD1 might be the D (5 bases). Per the germline V gene, CDR1 is MNHNS and CDR2 is SASEGT. The CDR3 loop spans 16 amino acids. Between the trimmed V and J ends, which lost 1 base and 4 bases, there was a span of 14 bases. The CDR3 DNA reads TGTGCCAGCAGTGAAGGGGGCCCGACCCTAAATCAGCCCCAGCATTTT. This translates into CASSEGGPTLNQPQHF.

This clonotype was found a few times. The chain employs TRBV4-2 and TRBJ2-1; 9 nucleotides match TRBD2. The CDR3 totals 15 residues. V trimming: 2 bases; J trimming: 9 bases; junction bases outside the gene matches: 8. Germline V gene sequence: CDR1 LGHNA, CDR2 YNFKEQ. CDR3 sequence reads: CASSQRSGSEREQFF. In DNA, the CDR3 is TGTGCCAGCAGCCAACGTAGCGGGAGCGAGCGTGAGCAGTTCTTC.

This clonotype was counted ten times or more. V is TRBV10-3 and J is TRBJ1-6; D possibly corresponds to TRBD1 (6 bases). Germline-derived CDR1 and CDR2 are ENHRY and SYGVKD. Trimming took off 0 bases at V and 6 bases at J, with 12 bases between the two ends. There are 16 residues in the CDR3. The CDR3 DNA follows: TGTGCCATCAGTGAGTCGGCAGGGGATGTTAATTCACCCCTCCACTTT. Residues: CAISESAGDVNSPLHF.

V and J are TRBV20-1 and TRBJ2-3; possible D gene TRBD2, 6 bases. Germline V gives CDR1 DFQATT, CDR2 SNEGSKA (reference sequence). The CDR3 totals 13 residues. V was shortened by 1 base and J by 7 bases, with 12 bases between the two germline ends. CDR3 amino acids: CSARGGGVHTQYF. As DNA, the CDR3 is TGCAGTGCTAGAGGCGGCGGGGTCCATACGCAGTATTTT.

The V gene is TRBV11-1, the J gene TRBJ2-1; 8 nucleotides line up with TRBD2. Germline CDR1 reads SGHAT; CDR2 reads FQDESV (reference sequence). Germline trimming cut 3 bases from V and 3 bases from J; bases unmatched to any gene: 7. The CDR3 contains 16 residues. Here the CDR3 DNA reads TGTGCCAGCAGCTTGGAGGCGGGGGGTTTCTACAATGAGCAGTTCTTC. Amino acid sequence: CASSLEAGGFYNEQFF.

At least ten counts were recorded for this clonotype. The chain uses TRBV6-5 and TRBJ1-3; D ambiguous. V lost 2 bases and J lost 0, with 8 bases in between. Germline values: CDR1 MNHEY, CDR2 SVGAGI. The CDR3 is made up of 15 amino acids. CDR3 sequence reads: CASSYPRYSGNTIYF. CDR3 coding DNA: TGTGCCAGCAGTTACCCCAGATACTCTGGAAACACCATATATTTT.